This record concerns one T cell receptor (beta chain) sequence. Its antigen is still unknown. MiXCR, run by TCRdb on the reads, gives a single entry per CDR3 protein. This table holds fewer than 900,000 distinct CDR3 sequences, just under 30% found once. This entry comes from a study of T cell repertoires in cytomegalovirus infection. This CDR3 spans 18 amino acids. The ends were cut back, 2 bases at V and 0 bases at J, with 18 bases in the middle. Germline V CDR1 and CDR2: SEHNR, FQNEAQ (reference sequence). The TCR sequence derives from a human donor in good health (CMV status not recorded). Some clones in this sample may be carry-over from other donors' samples. This chain links TRBV7-9 with TRBJ2-3; TRBD2 might be the D (7 bases). Sequences were derived from cultured CD8+ T cells from PBMCs, sampled from culture after CMV antigen stimulation. The chain's CDR3 is CASSLSPRGGPSTDTQYF. CDR3 bases: TGTGCCAGCAGCTTATCCCCCCGCGGGGGCCCGAGCACAGATACGCAGTATTTT.